The clone carrying this TCR beta chain was detected many times. This CDR3 is built from 13 residues. Trimming took off 6 bases at V and 0 bases at J, with 6 bases between the two ends. Germline V lookup: CDR1 DFQATT, CDR2 SNEGSKA (reference sequence). The data were taken from a study of blood T cells in healthy people across ages. For the second PCR, which ran for roughly 6 to 12 cycles, a sample-barcoded 5' primer and a J-beta primer mix were used. TCRdb independently ran MiXCR on the 5' RACE reads; one entry per CDR3 protein. The data show 1.5 million to 2 million distinct CDR3 sequences, under 30% seen once. Per sample, a minimum of 6 million PBMCs were isolated.

Sequenced: blood. The sequence was obtained from a woman under 40 in good health. The V call is TRBV20-1, the J call TRBJ2-6; D gene uncertain. This CDR3 is CSAQNSGANVLTF. The DNA for the CDR3 is TGCAGTGCCCAGAACTCTGGGGCCAACGTCCTGACTTTC.